Listed below are T cell receptor beta chains from one sample, sequenced in a study of T cell repertoires in cytomegalovirus infection. TCRdb reanalysed the reads using MiXCR and keeps one entry per CDR3 protein. Of just under 300,000 distinct CDR3 sequences in the sample, about 9.2% were seen once. The material sequenced was PBMCs. The receptors stem from a human donor in good health (CMV status not recorded). Some clones in this sample may be carry-over from other donors' samples. Both conserved end residues are part of each CDR3. D genes are given only for firm matches. The size entry is marked missing in some rows and otherwise reads once, few, many or a size class.

size: many
V: TRBV7-8
D: .
J: TRBJ2-2
CDR3: CASSLKSAGELFF
DNA: TGTGCCAGCAGCTTAAAGTCCGCCGGGGAGCTGTTTTTT

size: many
V: TRBV19
D: .
J: TRBJ1-5
CDR3: CASSTLDGQPQHF
DNA: TGTGCCAGTAGTACGCTGGACGGCCAGCCCCAGCATTTT

size: many
V: TRBV5-6
D: TRBD1
J: TRBJ2-7
CDR3: CASSGTDPRPKLSSYEQYF
DNA: TGTGCCAGCAGCGGGACAGACCCGAGGCCCAAACTTTCCTCCTACGAGCAGTACTTC

size: many
V: TRBV7-9
D: TRBD1
J: TRBJ1-5
CDR3: CASSFTGQEDQPQHF
DNA: TGTGCCAGCAGCTTCACCGGACAGGAAGATCAGCCCCAGCATTTT

size: .
V: TRBV7-2
D: .
J: TRBJ1-3
CDR3: CATSFGGSGNTIYF
DNA: TGTGCCACCAGCTTCGGGGGCTCTGGAAACACCATATATTTT

size: many
V: TRBV6-1
D: .
J: TRBJ2-7
CDR3: CASSAPVSYEQYF
DNA: TGTGCCAGCAGCGCCCCCGTAAGCTACGAGCAGTACTTC

size: many
V: TRBV20-1
D: .
J: TRBJ1-2
CDR3: CSAREPGRSYGYTF
DNA: TGCAGTGCTAGAGAACCTGGCAGGAGCTATGGCTACACCTTC

size: .
V: TRBV27
D: .
J: TRBJ2-3
CDR3: CASTRSTRTDTQYF
DNA: TGTGCCAGCACCAGGAGCACCCGCACAGATACGCAGTATTTT

size: .
V: TRBV28
D: TRBD2
J: TRBJ2-5
CDR3: CASRTSGGGETQYF
DNA: TGTGCCAGCAGAACTAGCGGGGGTGGGGAGACCCAGTACTTC

size: .
V: TRBV20-1
D: .
J: TRBJ1-6
CDR3: CSARTRSSYNSPLHF
DNA: TGCAGTGCTAGGACACGTAGCTCCTATAATTCACCCCTCCACTTT